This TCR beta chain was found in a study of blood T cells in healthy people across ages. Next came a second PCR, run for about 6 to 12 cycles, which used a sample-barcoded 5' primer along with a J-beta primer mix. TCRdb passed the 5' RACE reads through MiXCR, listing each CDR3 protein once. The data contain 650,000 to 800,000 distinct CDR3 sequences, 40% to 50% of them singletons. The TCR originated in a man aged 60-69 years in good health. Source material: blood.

CDR3 sequence: CSATKVTGGNEQYF. As DNA, the CDR3 is TGCAGTGCTACAAAAGTTACGGGAGGGAACGAGCAGTACTTC. The chain uses TRBV20-1 and TRBJ2-7, with 8 bases matching TRBD2. V lost 4 bases, J lost 5 bases, and 10 bases stayed unmatched. Germline-derived CDR1 and CDR2 are DFQATT and SNEGSKA (reference sequence). CDR3 size: 14 residues.